The clone carrying this T cell receptor beta chain was counted at least ten times. The antigen remains undetermined. This entry comes from a study of T cells after yellow fever vaccination. Study results and limitations: Peak timing came faster in the weaker secondary response, day 5 versus 15.

The CDR3 loop spans 13 amino acids. V lost 8 bases, J lost 0 bases, and 8 bases lay in between. 5'RACE template switching produced TCR cDNA carrying a universal primer site and UMIs. TCRdb reanalysed the 5' RACE reads using MiXCR and keeps one entry per CDR3 protein. This table holds about 130,000 distinct CDR3 sequences, about 6.2% found once. This TCR was recovered from a man aged 25 to 40 who received the YFV17D yellow fever vaccine. The sample in question was CD4+ T cells sorted from PBMCs, obtained 10 days after the yellow fever booster vaccination. This chain links TRBV12-3 or TRBV12-4 with TRBJ2-1; D gene uncertain. The CDR3 DNA reads TGTGCCAGCGGTAGCTCCTCCTACAATGAGCAGTTCTTC. Translation: CASGSSSYNEQFF.